This is a list of T cell receptor beta chains from one sample in a study of regulatory T cells in long-lasting Graves disease. Using its own MiXCR run on the multiplex PCR reads, TCRdb lists one record per CDR3 protein. Altogether about 340,000 distinct CDR3 sequences are present, around a fifth being singletons, with the ten largest covering 29%. The material was peripheral blood mononuclear cells (PBMCs), obtained when the disease was refractory, from a patient treated with antithyroid drugs. These receptor sequences come from a female donor with Graves disease. CDR3s include the opening cysteine and the closing phenylalanine or tryptophan. The order of the fields is CDR3 length, V gene, D gene, J gene, clone size, CDR3 DNA, CDR3 protein. The D gene is left open where the match is weak. Rows may omit the clone size; those that give it use once, few, many or a size class.

length: 18
V: TRBV10-3
D: .
J: TRBJ2-2
size: few
DNA: TGTGCCATCAGTGGGGGCTTTTCGAGTTCCCATAACACCGGGGAGCTGTTTTTT
CDR3: CAISGGFSSSHNTGELFF

length: 14
V: TRBV28
D: TRBD1
J: TRBJ2-5
size: .
DNA: TGTGCCAGCACCCCGACAGGGTTCCAAGAGACCCAGTACTTC
CDR3: CASTPTGFQETQYF

length: 14
V: TRBV11-2
D: .
J: TRBJ1-6
size: many
DNA: TGTGCCAGCAGCTTGAGGGCTTATAATTCACCCCTCCACTTT
CDR3: CASSLRAYNSPLHF

length: 14
V: TRBV12-3/TRBV12-4
D: .
J: TRBJ2-7
size: many
DNA: TGTGCCAGCAGTTTAGCGGGTTTTTCCTACGAGCAGTACTTC
CDR3: CASSLAGFSYEQYF

length: 13
V: TRBV4-1
D: .
J: TRBJ2-5
size: few
DNA: TGCGCCAGCAGGGGGTCCCTAACGGAGACCCAGTACTTC
CDR3: CASRGSLTETQYF

length: 14
V: TRBV28
D: .
J: TRBJ1-3
size: many
DNA: TGTGCCAGCAGTTTACAGGGGACTGGAAACACCATATATTTT
CDR3: CASSLQGTGNTIYF

length: 14
V: TRBV27
D: .
J: TRBJ2-7
size: .
DNA: TGTGCCAGCAGTTCCACCCCGGAGTCCTACGAGCAGTACTTC
CDR3: CASSSTPESYEQYF

length: 15
V: TRBV18
D: TRBD1
J: TRBJ1-1
size: many
DNA: TGTGCCAGCTCACTTGGACAGGGAGGGACCACTGAAGCTTTCTTT
CDR3: CASSLGQGGTTEAFF

length: 20
V: TRBV7-8
D: TRBD1
J: TRBJ1-5
size: few
DNA: TGTGCCAGCAGCTTATTTTCCCCGGGACAGAGGGGATATAGCAATCAGCCCCAGCATTTT
CDR3: CASSLFSPGQRGYSNQPQHF

length: 15
V: TRBV6-5
D: .
J: TRBJ1-1
size: .
DNA: TGTGCCAGCAGTTACGGCACGGCTATGAACACTGAAGCTTTCTTT
CDR3: CASSYGTAMNTEAFF

length: 13
V: TRBV28
D: .
J: TRBJ2-2
size: many
DNA: TGTGCCATCGACAGTTTATACACCGGGGAGCTGTTTTTT
CDR3: CAIDSLYTGELFF

length: 15
V: TRBV28
D: .
J: TRBJ2-4
size: many
DNA: TGTGCCAGCAGCCCGGCAGACATTGCCAAAAACATTCAGTACTTC
CDR3: CASSPADIAKNIQYF

length: 14
V: TRBV5-1
D: .
J: TRBJ1-4
size: many
DNA: TGCGCCAGCAGCTTGGGTCGAGATAATGAAAAACTGTTTTTT
CDR3: CASSLGRDNEKLFF

length: 14
V: TRBV20-1
D: TRBD1
J: TRBJ2-5
size: .
DNA: TGCAGTGCTAGAGACAGGGGGCGCGGAGAGACCCAGTACTTC
CDR3: CSARDRGRGETQYF

length: 14
V: TRBV6-1
D: .
J: TRBJ1-6
size: few
DNA: TGTGCCAGCAGTGAAACGAAGGGGCCTTCACCCCTCCACTTT
CDR3: CASSETKGPSPLHF

length: 13
V: TRBV27
D: .
J: TRBJ2-2
size: many
DNA: TGTGCCAGCAGCTTATCCAACACCGGGGAGCTGTTTTTT
CDR3: CASSLSNTGELFF

length: 19
V: TRBV6-9
D: TRBD1
J: TRBJ2-1
size: .
DNA: TGTGCCAGCAGTTCCCGGGACAGGTCTCTTCTTAGCTCCTACAATGAGCAGTTCTTC
CDR3: CASSSRDRSLLSSYNEQFF

length: 16
V: TRBV28
D: .
J: TRBJ2-7
size: many
DNA: TGTGCCAGCTCGTCCTGGGCCGGACCGCTAAACTACGAGCAGTACTTC
CDR3: CASSSWAGPLNYEQYF

length: 13
V: TRBV10-3
D: .
J: TRBJ1-2
size: many
DNA: TGTGCCAGTGGCGAGACAGGACTTTATGGCTACACCTTC
CDR3: CASGETGLYGYTF

length: 14
V: TRBV6-1
D: .
J: TRBJ1-2
size: many
DNA: TGTGCCAGCAGGGGACTGGGAGACATCTATGGCTACACCTTC
CDR3: CASRGLGDIYGYTF

length: 12
V: TRBV11-1
D: .
J: TRBJ2-7
size: many
DNA: TGTGCCAGCAGCTTAACCCCCTACGAGCAGTACTTC
CDR3: CASSLTPYEQYF

length: 13
V: TRBV28
D: .
J: TRBJ1-2
size: many
DNA: TGTGCCAGCAGTACCCAGGGATACTATGGCTACACCTTC
CDR3: CASSTQGYYGYTF

length: 14
V: TRBV12-3/TRBV12-4
D: .
J: TRBJ1-4
size: many
DNA: TGTGCCAGCAGTTTACAAGGGGATAATGAAAAACTGTTTTTT
CDR3: CASSLQGDNEKLFF